The clone carrying this T cell receptor beta chain was observed once. Antigen unknown. Using immunoSEQ multiplex PCR, the repertoire was profiled, and TCRdb retains in-frame clones only, with some absent. The sample shows approximately 160,000 clones, about nine tenths of them seen only once. The data are from a study of cytomegalovirus exposure and HLA in healthy donors. General study points: TCR sequences were mostly rare, though some public TCRs occurred in many donors. Reports showed the classifier diagnosing cytomegalovirus status with high specificity and sensitivity.

This clonotype was obtained from a woman in her twenties or thirties in good health and CMV-seronegative. Material: PBMCs.

The CDR3 DNA sequence: TGTGCCAGCAGTGGACAGGGAGCGAACTATGGCTACACCTTC. Protein sequence: CASSGQGANYGYTF. The chain employs TRBV6-5 and TRBJ1-2; 8 nucleotides align to TRBD1. CDR3 length equals 14 residues. V gave up 5 bases and J gave up 2 bases; unmatched junction bases: 4. Looked up from germline, CDR1 is MNHEY and CDR2 is SVGAGI.